This entry features one TCR beta chain sequence. The target of this receptor is not known. The sample holds no much larger clone one base away, and base qualities are not on file. TCRbeta CDR3 regions were amplified from genomic DNA by means of the immunoSEQ Assay, a bias-controlled multiplex PCR. In the original analysis: The number of nucleated cells in each sample was estimated by amplification of reference gene primers within the assay. To quantify the absolute abundance of each unique TCRbeta CDR3 rearrangement, sequence reads were collapsed and filtered. For each sample, productive Simpson clonality was calculated as the square root of Simpson's diversity index across productive rearrangements. Drawn from immuneACCESS, this table holds only the in-frame rearrangements with V and J called that TCRdb kept. Clones are partly lost; checked studies trace under half to an unresolved V gene and leave the rest unexplained. The V and J calls and clone size are taken from that table; D and trimming were inferred from the DNA. The sample records fewer than 350,000 clones, roughly 90% of which are singletons. The ten largest clones add up to around 1% of the sample.

In the prospective study, participants were roughly 18 to 89 years old, resided in about two dozen geographic areas of the United States, and were enrolled through a virtual design. In the prospective study, participants were assigned to cohorts based on the clinical history participants reported in a screening survey and a study questionnaire. Recovered participants in ImmuneRACE Cohort 3 were defined by two consecutive negative NP/OP PCR tests, clearance by a healthcare professional, or resolution of symptoms. In the prospective study, mobile phlebotomists collected whole blood, serum and a nasopharyngeal or oropharyngeal swab from each participant. Additional blood draws and questionnaires over an approximately 2-month period could optionally be provided by prospective study participants. Blood samples from the prospective study were shipped frozen or at room temperature prior to DNA extraction.

These data are taken from a study of blood T cell repertoires in COVID-19 (TCRdb year 2020). Background on the whole study: The collaborator samples originated in the United States, Italy and Spain and spanned the acute and convalescent phases of COVID-19. The material from the prospective study consisted of cDNA or gDNA derived from T cells, B-cell-depleted T cells, or PBMCs. The dataset comprised deeply sampled blood TCRbeta repertoires from subjects exposed to, actively infected with, or recovered from COVID-19. The repertoires were released in a freely available public database intended as a resource for research on the immune response to SARS-CoV-2. Samples came from the ongoing ImmuneRACE study (first 160 participants) plus 1,254 subjects from 6 global collaborators. A de-identified subject ID, COVID-19 status, age in years and sex were almost always included in the sample metadata. Where available, HLA class I and class II types were obtained from metadata supplied by the sample provider rather than from assay-based typing.

Overall study outcomes, separate from this receptor: The quantity of clinical and demographic metadata differed by source and by participant and was supplied without curation.

V was cut back by 4 bases and J by 8 bases, leaving a gap of 13 bases between them. The CDR3 starts with the cysteine, ends with the phenylalanine, and has 14 residues. Just the 42-base CDR3 DNA is kept, in frame starting at base 1. As encoded in the germline V gene, CDR1 is KGHDR while CDR2 is SFDVKD. In this chain, TRBV24-1 is recombined with TRBJ1-4; the best D guess is TRBD1, with 5 bases matching. Sequencing input: PBMCs or T cells enriched from blood (not recorded which). This receptor was identified in a woman in her 30s who had recovered from COVID-19. The CDR3 has the sequence CATSEGTDSEKLFF. The sequence in DNA is TGTGCCACCAGTGAGGGAACAGACAGCGAAAAACTGTTTTTT.